These 22 T cell receptor beta chains originate from one sample sequenced in a study of cytomegalovirus exposure and HLA in healthy donors. The PCR employed 60 Vbeta primers together with 13 Jbeta primers. Method: immunoSEQ multiplex PCR; TCRdb's copy keeps in-frame clones and lacks some. The sample lists 190,000 or so clones, less than 90% occurring once. Material: PBMCs. The receptors shown here come from a man aged 50 or older in good health and CMV-seronegative.

The chain recombines TRBV19 with TRBJ2-3; D perhaps matches TRBD2 (5 bases). The CDR3 is made up of 12 amino acids. Germline V gene sequence: CDR1 LNHDA, CDR2 SQIVND (reference sequence). The V end lost 6 bases, the J end lost 4 bases, and 8 bases lay between the germline ends. The CDR3 DNA is TGTGCCAGTAGGAGCGGTGCAGATACGCAGTATTTT. It specifies CASRSGADTQYF.

The chain is built from TRBV18 and TRBJ2-1; D uncertain. The CDR3 loop spans 14 amino acids. The germline gives CDR1 KGHSH, CDR2 LQKENI. The V gene lost 3 bases and the J gene lost 1 base, with 7 bases spanning the gap. The CDR3 region is CASSPAGSYNEQFF. The CDR3 DNA reads TGTGCCAGCTCACCGGCAGGATCCTACAATGAGCAGTTCTTC.

V usage is TRBV5-1 and J usage is TRBJ2-5; 8 bases agree with TRBD1. Germline CDR1 and CDR2: SGHRS and YFSETQ. J gave up 7 bases and V 4 bases, and 15 bases lay outside the gene matches. The CDR3 has 16 amino acids. The CDR3, as DNA: TGCGCCAGCAGCACCGGAGGACAGGGAAGGCTAGGGACCCAGTACTTC. Translation: CASSTGGQGRLGTQYF.

The chain couples TRBV19 to TRBJ1-1; 7 nucleotides align to TRBD1. Germline V gene data show CDR1 as LNHDA and CDR2 as SQIVND (reference sequence). With 5 bases clipped from V and 5 bases from J, the junction kept 11 bases outside the gene matches. The CDR3 is 15 residues long. This chain's CDR3 is CASSPVQTGMTEAFF. CDR3 sequence (DNA): TGTGCCAGTAGTCCTGTACAGACAGGGATGACTGAAGCTTTCTTT.

The chain is built from TRBV29-1 and TRBJ2-3; D call uncertain. CDR1 and CDR2 from the germline V gene are SQVTM and ANQGSEA. V was pared by 0 bases and J by 2 bases, with 3 bases between. CDR3 length: 12 residues. The CDR3 loop is CSVEEYTDTQYF. The CDR3 DNA reads TGCAGCGTTGAAGAATACACAGATACGCAGTATTTT.

The chain carries TRBV14 and TRBJ1-2; possibly TRBD1 for D (5 bases). V was trimmed by 1 base and J by 7 bases, leaving 10 bases between them. CDR1 is SGHDN and CDR2 is FVKESK in the germline V gene. The CDR3 sequence is 13 residues long. The CDR3 protein is CASSQGRGSGYTF. DNA for the CDR3: TGTGCCAGCAGCCAAGGTCGGGGGTCTGGCTACACCTTC.

The gene calls are TRBV4-2 and TRBJ2-7; 11 nucleotides align to TRBD2. The CDR3 extends over 16 amino acids. Germline V lookup: CDR1 LGHNA, CDR2 YNFKEQ. V lost 3 bases, J lost 3 bases, and 7 bases stayed unmatched. The DNA of the CDR3 is TGTGCCAGCAGCCAGCCCGGGACTAGCGGTTACTACGAGCAGTACTTC. This sequence encodes CASSQPGTSGYYEQYF.

J is TRBJ2-2 and V is TRBV9, with TRBD1 matching 11 bases. CDR1 is SGDLS and CDR2 is YYNGEE in the germline V gene. The junction had 4 bases not matched to a gene; V was cut back by 2 bases and J by 4 bases. The length of the CDR3 is 16 residues. The CDR3: CASSVGQGAGTGELFF. The CDR3 DNA follows: TGTGCCAGCAGCGTTGGACAGGGGGCCGGCACCGGGGAGCTGTTTTTT.

V is TRBV7-8 and J is TRBJ2-5; 7 bases line up with TRBD2. Trimming at V came to 3 bases and at J to 5 bases, leaving 9 bases not matched to a gene. The germline CDR1 and CDR2 sequences are SGHVS and FQNEAQ. CDR3 length: 15 amino acids. CDR3 DNA sequence: TGTGCCAGCAGCTTGGGTGGGAGGGCAGGGGAGACCCAGTACTTC. Translated: CASSLGGRAGETQYF.

The chain uses TRBV7-9 and TRBJ1-5; D not resolved. CDR3 length: 13 residues. The germline V gene encodes CDR1 SEHNR and CDR2 FQNEAQ (reference sequence). Trimming removed 7 bases from V and 8 bases from J, with 15 bases in between. The CDR3 is CASNTGEGKPQHF. The DNA of the CDR3 is TGTGCCAGCAATACCGGGGAAGGGAAGCCCCAGCATTTT. Filled out from reference TRBV7-9 and TRBJ1-5, the complete variable domain reads DTGVSQNPRHKITKRGQNVTFRCDPISEHNRLYWYRQTLGQGPEFLTYFQNEAQLEKSRLLSDRFSAERPKGSFSTLEIQRTEQGDSAMYLCASNTGEGKPQHFGDGTRLSIL.

This chain uses TRBV6-6 with TRBJ2-1; TRBD2 matches at 13 bases. V lost 5 bases and J lost 5; bases outside the gene matches: 6. Germline V CDR1 and CDR2: MNHNY, SVGAGI (reference sequence). The CDR3 contains 16 residues. CDR3 in amino acids: CASSTSGGAEHNEQFF. In nucleotides, the CDR3 is TGTGCCAGCAGTACTAGCGGGGGGGCCGAACACAATGAGCAGTTCTTC.

The V and J genes are TRBV7-3 and TRBJ2-1, with TRBD1 matching 9 bases. CDR1 and CDR2 from the germline V gene are SGHTA and FQGTGA. V dropped 5 bases and J dropped 3; count of bases not matched to a gene: 5. The CDR3 is 15 residues long. The CDR3 DNA is TGTGCCAGCAGCCCGACAGGGGGAGACTACAATGAGCAGTTCTTC. It yields the protein CASSPTGGDYNEQFF.

V usage is TRBV5-5 and J usage is TRBJ1-2; D not resolved. The CDR3 is 17 residues long. Per germline, CDR1 SGHKS and CDR2 YYEKEE (reference sequence). Trimming took 2 bases from V and 0 from J, leaving 17 bases between them. CDR3 sequence: CASSFGVGLQANYGYTF. CDR3 nucleotide sequence: TGTGCCAGCAGCTTTGGGGTTGGACTGCAAGCTAACTATGGCTACACCTTC.

The chain employs TRBV7-3 and TRBJ1-1, with TRBD1 as a possible D gene (5 bases). Germline lookup yields CDR1 SGHTA and CDR2 FQGTGA. Trimming took off 2 bases at V and 5 bases at J, with 18 bases between the two ends. CDR3 size: 16 residues. The CDR3 DNA follows: TGTGCCAGCAGCTTAGTCGTCCTGGACAAGGGAACTGAAGCTTTCTTT. This translates into CASSLVVLDKGTEAFF.

The chain is built from TRBV7-9 and TRBJ1-6; no reliable D call. There are 17 residues in the CDR3. Trimming took 1 base from V and 0 from J, leaving 10 bases between them. Germline loops: CDR1 SEHNR, CDR2 FQNEAQ (reference sequence). The CDR3 loop reads CASSLGNEISYNSPLHF. In DNA, the CDR3 is TGTGCCAGCAGCTTAGGTAATGAGATCTCCTATAATTCACCCCTCCACTTT.

Turning to this clone: The germline gene is not matched at one end of the junction; a read error may be the cause. The V call is TRBV7-2, the J call TRBJ1-4; TRBD1 might be the D (6 bases). Per the germline V gene, CDR1 is SGHTA and CDR2 is FQGNSA. The CDR3 totals 15 residues. CDR3 nucleotides: TGTGCCAGCAGCTTACTTGGGACAACCAATGAAAAACTGTTTTTT. It specifies CASSLLGTTNEKLFF.

The CDR3 reads CASSFEGGTEAFF. CDR3 nucleotides: TGTGCCAGCAGCTTCGAAGGCGGCACTGAAGCTTTCTTT. This chain uses TRBV11-3 with TRBJ1-1, with D hard to call. This CDR3 comprises 13 residues. From germline, CDR1 is SGHNT and CDR2 YENEEA. V was trimmed by 3 bases and J by 4 bases, leaving 9 bases between them.

This chain uses TRBV19 with TRBJ1-5; D not certain. V was shortened by 3 bases and J by 9 bases, with 15 bases between the two germline ends. This CDR3 has 14 residues. CDR1 and CDR2 from the germline V gene are LNHDA and SQIVND (reference sequence). The CDR3 DNA sequence: TGTGCCAGTAGTATTTCGATGGGCCATGGGCCCCAGCATTTT. The encoded protein is CASSISMGHGPQHF.

This chain connects TRBV7-3 to TRBJ2-6, with no clear D. The V gene's germline CDR1 is SGHTA and CDR2 FQGTGA. Trimming shortened V by 7 bases and J by 0 bases, and 7 bases separated the two germline ends. This CDR3 spans 14 amino acids. CDR3 amino acids: CASNSFSGANVLTF. CDR3 nucleotide sequence: TGTGCCAGCAACTCCTTCTCTGGGGCCAACGTCCTGACTTTC.

This chain uses TRBV7-2 with TRBJ2-7; 7 bases align to TRBD1. Trimming at V came to 4 bases and at J to 2 bases, leaving 11 bases not matched to a gene. Germline-derived CDR1 and CDR2 are SGHTA and FQGNSA. The CDR3 sequence is 16 residues long. CDR3 bases: TGTGCCAGCAGCTCCAATGGGGCCAGGGGGACCTACGAGCAGTACTTC. It codes for CASSSNGARGTYEQYF. Complete variable domain (other parts from reference TRBV7-2 and TRBJ2-7): GAGVSQSPSNKVTEKGKDVELRCDPISGHTALYWYRQSLGQGLEFLIYFQGNSAPDKSGLPSDRFSAERTGGSVSTLTIQRTQQEDSAVYLCASSSNGARGTYEQYFGPGTRLTVT.

The genes are TRBV7-2 and TRBJ2-5, with D perhaps TRBD2 (5 bases). Germline V gene data show CDR1 as SGHTA and CDR2 as FQGNSA. CDR3 length: 15 amino acids. Trimming removed 5 bases at V and 5 bases at J, with 18 bases between. The CDR3 spells CASSPRELTRETQYF. For the CDR3, the DNA is TGTGCCAGCAGCCCGAGGGAGCTTACACGGGAGACCCAGTACTTC.

The rearrangement uses TRBV4-3 and TRBJ1-3; D unresolved. Per the germline V gene, CDR1 is LGHNA and CDR2 is YSLEER. Trimming left V 0 bases short and J 3 bases short, with 9 bases between. The CDR3 spans 15 residues. The CDR3 spells CASSQEFPDGNTIYF. The CDR3 bases are TGCGCCAGCAGCCAAGAATTTCCAGATGGAAACACCATATATTTT.